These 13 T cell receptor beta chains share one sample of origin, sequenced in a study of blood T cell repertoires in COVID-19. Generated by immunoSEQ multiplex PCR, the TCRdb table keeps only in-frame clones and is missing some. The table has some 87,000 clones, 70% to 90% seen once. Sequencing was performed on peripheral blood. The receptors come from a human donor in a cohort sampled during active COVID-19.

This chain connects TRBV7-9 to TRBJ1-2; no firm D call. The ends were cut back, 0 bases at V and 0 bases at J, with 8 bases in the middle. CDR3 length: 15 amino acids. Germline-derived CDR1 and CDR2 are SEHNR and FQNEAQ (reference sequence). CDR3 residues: CASSLANGANYGYTF. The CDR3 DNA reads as TGTGCCAGCAGCTTAGCGAACGGAGCTAACTATGGCTACACCTTC.

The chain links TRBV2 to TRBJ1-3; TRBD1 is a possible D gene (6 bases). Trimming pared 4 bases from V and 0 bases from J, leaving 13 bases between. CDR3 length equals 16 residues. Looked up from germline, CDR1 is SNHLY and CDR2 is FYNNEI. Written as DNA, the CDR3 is TGTGCCAGCAGTGGGGACATAATCACCTCTGGAAACACCATATATTTT. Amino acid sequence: CASSGDIITSGNTIYF.

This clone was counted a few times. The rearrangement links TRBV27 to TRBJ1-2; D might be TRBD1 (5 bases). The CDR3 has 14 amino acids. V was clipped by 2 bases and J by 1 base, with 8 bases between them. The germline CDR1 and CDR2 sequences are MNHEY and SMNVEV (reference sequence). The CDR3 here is CASSLKGFNYGYTF. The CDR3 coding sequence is TGTGCCAGCAGTTTAAAGGGGTTTAACTATGGCTACACCTTC.

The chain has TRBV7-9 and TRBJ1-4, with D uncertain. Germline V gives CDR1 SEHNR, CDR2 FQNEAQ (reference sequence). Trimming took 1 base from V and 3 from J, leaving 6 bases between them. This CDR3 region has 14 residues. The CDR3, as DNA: TGTGCCAGCAGCTTAGGGGGAGCTAATGAAAAACTGTTTTTT. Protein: CASSLGGANEKLFF. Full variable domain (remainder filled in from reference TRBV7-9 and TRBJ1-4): DTGVSQNPRHKITKRGQNVTFRCDPISEHNRLYWYRQTLGQGPEFLTYFQNEAQLEKSRLLSDRFSAERPKGSFSTLEIQRTEQGDSAMYLCASSLGGANEKLFFGSGTQLSVL.

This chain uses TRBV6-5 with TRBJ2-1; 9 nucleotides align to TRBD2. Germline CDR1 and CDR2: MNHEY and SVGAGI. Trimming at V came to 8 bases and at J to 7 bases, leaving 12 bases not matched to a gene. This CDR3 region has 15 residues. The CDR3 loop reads CASGSAGGPGNEQFF. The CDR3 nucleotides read TGTGCCAGCGGATCGGCGGGGGGGCCAGGAAATGAGCAGTTCTTC.

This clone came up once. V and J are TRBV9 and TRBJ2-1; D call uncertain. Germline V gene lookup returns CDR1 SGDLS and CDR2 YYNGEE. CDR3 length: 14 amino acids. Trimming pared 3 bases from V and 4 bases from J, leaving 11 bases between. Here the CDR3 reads CASSGSSLYNEQFF. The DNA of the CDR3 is TGTGCCAGCAGCGGGAGTAGTCTATACAATGAGCAGTTCTTC.

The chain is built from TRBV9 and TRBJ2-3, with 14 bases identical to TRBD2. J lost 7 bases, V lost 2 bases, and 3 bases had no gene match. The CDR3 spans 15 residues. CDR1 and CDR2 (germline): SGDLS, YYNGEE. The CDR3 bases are TGTGCCAGCAGCGTCGGGACTAGCGGGGGAAATACGCAGTATTTT. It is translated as CASSVGTSGGNTQYF.

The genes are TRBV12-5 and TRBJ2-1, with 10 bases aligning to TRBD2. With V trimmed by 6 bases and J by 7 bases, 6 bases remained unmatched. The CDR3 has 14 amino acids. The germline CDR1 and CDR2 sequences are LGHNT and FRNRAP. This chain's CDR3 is CASGLAGGRNEQFF. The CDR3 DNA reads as TGTGCTAGTGGGTTAGCGGGGGGTAGGAATGAGCAGTTCTTC. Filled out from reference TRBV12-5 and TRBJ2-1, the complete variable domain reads DARVTQTPRHKVTEMGQEVTMRCQPILGHNTVFWYRQTMMQGLELLAYFRNRAPLDDSGMPKDRFSAEMPDATLATLKIQPSEPRDSAVYFCASGLAGGRNEQFFGPGTRLTVL.

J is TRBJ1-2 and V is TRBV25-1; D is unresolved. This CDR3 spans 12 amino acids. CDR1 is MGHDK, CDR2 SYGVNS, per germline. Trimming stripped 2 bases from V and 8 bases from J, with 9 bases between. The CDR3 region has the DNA TGTGCCAGCAGTGAAGGGCATCAAGGCTACACCTTC. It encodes CASSEGHQGYTF.

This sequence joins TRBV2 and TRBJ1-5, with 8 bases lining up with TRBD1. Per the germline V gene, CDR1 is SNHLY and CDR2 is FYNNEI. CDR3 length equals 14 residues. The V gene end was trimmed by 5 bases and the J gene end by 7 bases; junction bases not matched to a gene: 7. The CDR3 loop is CASSRQGLDQPQHF. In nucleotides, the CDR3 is TGTGCCAGCAGTCGACAGGGGCTGGACCAGCCCCAGCATTTT. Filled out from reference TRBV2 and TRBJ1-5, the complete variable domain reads EPEVTQTPSHQVTQMGQEVILRCVPISNHLYFYWYRQILGQKVEFLVSFYNNEISEKSEIFDDQFSVERPDGSNFTLKIRSTKLEDSAMYFCASSRQGLDQPQHFGDGTRLSIL.

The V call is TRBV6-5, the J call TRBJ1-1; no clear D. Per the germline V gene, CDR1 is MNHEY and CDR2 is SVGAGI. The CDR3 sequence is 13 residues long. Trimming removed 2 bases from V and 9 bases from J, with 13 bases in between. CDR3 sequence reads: CASSYEPLQKAFF. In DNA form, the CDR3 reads TGTGCCAGCAGTTACGAACCTCTTCAGAAAGCTTTCTTT.

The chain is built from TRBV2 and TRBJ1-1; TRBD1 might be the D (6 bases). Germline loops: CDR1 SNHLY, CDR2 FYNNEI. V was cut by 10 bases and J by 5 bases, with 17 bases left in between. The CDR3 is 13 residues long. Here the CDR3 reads CAKTLGGRTEAFF. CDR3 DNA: TGTGCCAAGACCCTCGGGGGGCGGACTGAAGCTTTCTTT.

Written as DNA, the CDR3 is TGTGCCAGCAGAGTACAGCAAAACACTGAAGCTTTCTTT. It encodes CASRVQQNTEAFF. J is TRBJ1-1 and V is TRBV28; no definite D call. CDR1 is MDHEN and CDR2 is SYDVKM in the germline V gene. V was trimmed by 6 bases and J by 2 bases, leaving 10 bases between them. This CDR3 contains 13 residues.